The clone carrying this T cell receptor (beta chain) has more than one count but fewer than ten. The data derive from a study of control samples from healthy donors and cancer patients. The repertoire was sequenced with immunoSEQ multiplex PCR; TCRdb's copy has only in-frame clones and lacks some. The table records 40,000 to 60,000 clones, just over 85% of them present only once. The TCR comes from a woman in her 50s with lung cancer. Source material: PBMCs.

The CDR3 loop reads CASSLEGTAASYNEQFF. The CDR3 nucleotides read TGTGCCAGCAGCTTGGAGGGAACGGCGGCCTCCTACAATGAGCAGTTCTTC. The gene calls are TRBV5-8 and TRBJ2-1; D remains ambiguous. Germline V gene lookup returns CDR1 SGHTS and CDR2 YDEGEE. The length of the CDR3 is 17 residues. The V and J ends lost 0 bases and 0 bases respectively, with 13 bases between them.